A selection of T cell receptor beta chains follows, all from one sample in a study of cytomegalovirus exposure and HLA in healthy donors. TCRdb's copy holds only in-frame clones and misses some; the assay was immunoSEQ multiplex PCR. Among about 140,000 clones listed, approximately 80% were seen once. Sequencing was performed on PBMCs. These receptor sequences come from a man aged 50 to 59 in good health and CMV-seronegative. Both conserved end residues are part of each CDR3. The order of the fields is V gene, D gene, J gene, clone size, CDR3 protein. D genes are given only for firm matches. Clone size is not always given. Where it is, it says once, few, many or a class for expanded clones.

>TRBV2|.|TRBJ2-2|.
CASRAAGAGELFF
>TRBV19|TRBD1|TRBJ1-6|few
CASNQGAVPNSPLHF
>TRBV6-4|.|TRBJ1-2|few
CASSDQGSGYGYTF
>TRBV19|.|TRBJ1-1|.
CASSPGDTEAFF
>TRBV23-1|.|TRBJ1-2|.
CASSQSGPYYYGYTF
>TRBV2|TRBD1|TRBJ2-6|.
CASSGDRGPGANVLTF
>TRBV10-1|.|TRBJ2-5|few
CASRAQRRETQYF
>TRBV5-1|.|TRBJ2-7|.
CASSLAQGNEQYF
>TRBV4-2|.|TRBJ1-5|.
CASSQENEGRGQPQHF
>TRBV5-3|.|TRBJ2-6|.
CARSLGAVRSRGLISGANVLTF
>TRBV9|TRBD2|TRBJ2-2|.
CASSVAGGRTGELFF
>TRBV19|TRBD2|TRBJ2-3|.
CASSIGTSGGGQYF
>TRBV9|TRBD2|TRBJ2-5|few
CASSVAHGGDETQYF
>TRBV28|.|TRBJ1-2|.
CASRAYNYGYTF
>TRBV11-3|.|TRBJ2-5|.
CASSPQDRFETQYF
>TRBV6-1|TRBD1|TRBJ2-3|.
CATSRTGKTDTQYF
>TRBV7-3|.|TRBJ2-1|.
CASSPQTYNEQFF
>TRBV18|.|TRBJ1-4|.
CASSPRGDGEKLFF
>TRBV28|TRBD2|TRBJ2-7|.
CASSPGSGGTNEQYF
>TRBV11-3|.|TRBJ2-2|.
CASSWGADRVPGELFF
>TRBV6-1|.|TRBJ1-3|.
CATTLTGSGNTIYF
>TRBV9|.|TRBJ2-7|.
CASAGGDSYEQYF
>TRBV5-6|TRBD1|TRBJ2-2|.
CASSRPTGYSSGELFF
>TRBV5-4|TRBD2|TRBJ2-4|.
CASSSREGRGHIQYF
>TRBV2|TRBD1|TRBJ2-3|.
CASSGQGSGDTQYF
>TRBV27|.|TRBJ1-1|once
CASSWGENTEAFF
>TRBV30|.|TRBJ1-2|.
CAWSKFPSPQAYGYTF
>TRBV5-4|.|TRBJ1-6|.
CASSLAVSAGSPLHF
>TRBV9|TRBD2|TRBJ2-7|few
CASSGASGAYEQYF
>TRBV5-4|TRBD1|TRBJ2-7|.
CASSSASRDRRQQYF
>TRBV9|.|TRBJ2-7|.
CASSGTGLTSEQYF
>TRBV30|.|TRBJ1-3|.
CAWSQWTAISGNTIYF
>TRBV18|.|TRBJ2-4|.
CASSPPGGPRNIQYF
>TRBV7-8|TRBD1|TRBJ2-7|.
CASSALRTGRNEQYF
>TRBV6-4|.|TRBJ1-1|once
CASRKSGNTEAFF
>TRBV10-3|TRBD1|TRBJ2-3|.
CAISGTPGQGTSTDTQYF
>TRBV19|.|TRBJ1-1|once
CASRSLGANTEAFF